This T cell receptor beta chain stems from a study of T-cell reconstitution after alpha-beta-depleted transplantation in children. Broader study findings: Fresh T-cell production supplied most of the T-cell counts and diversity seen one year after transplant.

This clonotype has a handful of counts. As yet, its antigen is unknown. The TCRbeta library was prepared with unique molecular identifiers. TCRdb passed the PCR reads through MiXCR, listing each CDR3 protein once. The data show some 300,000 distinct CDR3 sequences, approximately 7.3% seen once. The sequencing used peripheral blood, collected 360 days after TCRalphabeta/CD19-depleted stem cell transplant. The receptor was isolated from a female patient between 2 and 10 years old who had a stem cell transplant for Fanconi anemia, so the T cells may come from the graft donor.

The CDR3 coding sequence is TGTGCCAGCTCACCCGTAGACAGGGTCACTGAAGCTTTCTTT. Encoded protein: CASSPVDRVTEAFF. The V call is TRBV18, the J call TRBJ1-1; 7 bases are a match to TRBD1. The CDR3 sequence is 14 residues long. J was trimmed by 4 bases and V by 3 bases; bases with no gene match: 5. Germline V CDR1 and CDR2: KGHSH, LQKENI. Supplemented by reference TRBV18 and TRBJ1-1, the full variable domain reads NAGVMQNPRHLVRRRGQEARLRCSPMKGHSHVYWYRQLPEEGLKFMVYLQKENIIDESGMPKERFSAEFPKEGPSILRIQQVVRGDSAAYFCASSPVDRVTEAFFGQGTRLTVV.